Sequencing of this T cell receptor beta chain was carried out in a study of blood T cell repertoires in COVID-19. How the authors handled the data: Estimated nucleated cell counts came from reference gene primer amplification. Clones were read by immunoSEQ multiplex PCR, and TCRdb kept only the in-frame ones, dropping some. That table is the source of V, J and clone size, and D and trimming were worked out from the DNA. The data show some 220,000 clones, with roughly 80% seen just once and less than 6.5% held by the top ten. The J segment lost 5 bases and the V segment lost 5 bases, leaving 9 bases of the junction unmatched. Germline V gene data show CDR1 as SEHNR and CDR2 as FQNEAQ (reference sequence). This CDR3 is built from 15 residues.

Sequencing was carried out using peripheral blood. This clonotype was obtained from a woman aged 60-75 years who had recovered from COVID-19. The chain recombines TRBV7-9 with TRBJ1-2, with 9 positions matching TRBD1. The CDR3 nucleotides read TGTGCCAGCAGCCCGCGGACAGGGGCGTCTTATGGCTACACCTTC. Translation gives CASSPRTGASYGYTF.